This T cell receptor (beta chain) was sequenced for a study of blood T cell repertoires in COVID-19. Study-wide context: The United States, Italy and Spain supplied acute and convalescent COVID-19 samples. T cells, B-cell-depleted T cells, or PBMCs supplied cDNA or gDNA.

Study processing details: Reference gene primer amplification yielded estimated nucleated cell counts. Libraries were prepared by immunoSEQ multiplex PCR; TCRdb keeps only in-frame clonotypes and omits some of them. Clone size and the V and J calls come from that table; the DNA yielded D and trimming. In the table there are about 470,000 clones, about 90% of which are singletons. Recovered status applied to Cohort 3 donors who had two consecutive negative PCRs. It also applied to those with clearance or with symptom resolution. Sequenced sample: PBMCs or T cells enriched from blood (not recorded which). The receptor was isolated from a young woman who had recovered from COVID-19.

The DNA for the CDR3 is TGCGCCAGCAGCCCGAGTGAAGAGATTTATGGCTACACCTTC. Translating it yields CASSPSEEIYGYTF. The chain couples TRBV5-1 to TRBJ1-2; D is undetermined. The CDR3 is 14 residues long. The germline V gene has CDR1 SGHRS and CDR2 YFSETQ. V lost 4 bases to trimming and J lost 5 bases, with 15 bases between them.